Sequencing of this T cell receptor beta chain was carried out in a study of early T cells in non-severe SARS-CoV-2 infection (dated by TCRdb to the early 2020s). In the study overall: Bulk RNA from unsorted whole blood was used for TCR sequencing, so alpha and beta chains could not be paired. The study at large found these results: Matching against VDJdb was skewed toward anti-spike CD8 responses, likely underestimated virus-specific expansions, and missed private and CD4 specificities.

The study was a case-control design nested within a healthcare worker cohort in London, UK, with weekly nasopharyngeal swab PCR tests and blood sampling. Healthcare workers were recruited between 23 and 31 March 2020, during the week of the UK lockdown, and were followed weekly for up to roughly 16 weeks. Relative to germline, V is missing 1 base and J is missing 4 bases, with 3 bases of the junction outside any gene match. According to the germline V gene, CDR1 reads LGHNA and CDR2 reads YSLEER. Including the terminal cysteine and phenylalanine, the CDR3 comprises 15 residues. Only the CDR3 DNA is retained, 45 bases long and in frame from the first base. This clonotype was picked up many times. What antigen it recognizes has not been identified. Base qualities are missing; no much larger clone stands one base away. The protocol used for the library was 5' RACE. Sequencing relied on a NextSeq 500. Unique molecular identifiers were attached to individual cDNA molecules in the TCR library protocol so that sequencing error and PCR bias could be corrected. TCR alpha and beta chains were both sequenced, and the abundances of alpha and beta sequences in each sample were closely correlated with each other. As for the authors' bioinformatics: Decombinator V4 was used to annotate the V gene, J gene and CDR3 of the TCR sequences. Expanded TCRs were defined as changing significantly between any two time points under a Poisson model with p below 0.0001. TCR abundances were normalised to the total number of TCRs sequenced per sample and were expressed as counts per million. TRAV1-2 paired with TRAJ12, TRAJ20 or TRAJ33 defined MAIT TCRs, while TRAV10 paired with TRAJ18 defined iNKT TCRs. VDJdb, accessed on 1 November 2021, was searched for TCRs annotated for CMV, EBV and SARS-CoV-2, and TCRs annotated for more than one antigen were excluded. The public reads were reprocessed in TCRdb via fastp at Q25 and MiXCR, keeping in-frame beta chains. One record per CDR3 amino acid sequence lists the most common genes and DNA. It is TCRdb's table, rather than the study itself, that gives the V and J calls and clone size. Present in this sample are some 26,000 distinct CDR3 sequences, roughly 4.4% of which were seen just once. About an eighth of the sample belongs to the ten largest clones.

This TCR was recovered from an adult who was a healthcare worker with PCR-confirmed SARS-CoV-2 infection or an uninfected control (not recorded which). The V gene is TRBV4-3 and the J gene is TRBJ2-7; 11 of the junction bases match TRBD2. Sequenced sample: whole blood. The CDR3 region reads CASSQGGTSGYEQYF. The DNA is as follows: TGCGCCAGCAGCCAAGGTGGGACTAGCGGATACGAGCAGTACTTC.